This T cell receptor beta chain came from a study of T cells after yellow fever vaccination. Regarding the study as a whole: Re-detected after boosting: most primary clones, around 97% of CD4 and about 89% of CD8. CD4 and CD8 compartments shared a small share of clonotypes, likely from convergent recombination.

Notes on this clonotype: The antigen remains undetermined.

The 5'RACE template-switching step produced TCR cDNA and added a universal primer site and UMIs. One entry per CDR3 protein results from TCRdb running MiXCR on the 5' RACE reads. The sample includes around 610,000 distinct CDR3 sequences, around an eighth of them seen just once. Trimming removed 4 bases at V and 3 bases at J, with 10 bases between. Per the germline V gene, CDR1 is SNHLY and CDR2 is FYNNEI. This CDR3 is 13 amino acids long. The receptor was isolated from a man aged 25 to 40 who received the YFV17D yellow fever vaccine. The chain links TRBV2 to TRBJ2-7; TRBD1 is a possible D gene (5 bases). Material: PBMCs, obtained on the day of the yellow fever booster vaccination. The CDR3 is CASSATVLYEQYF. The CDR3 DNA sequence: TGTGCCAGCAGTGCGACAGTTCTCTACGAGCAGTACTTC.